This T cell receptor beta chain was documented in a study of response to subunit inactivated influenza vaccine. Only a few counts were recorded for this clonotype. TCRdb reprocessed the RT-PCR reads via MiXCR and lists one record per CDR3 protein. The sample carries about 170,000 distinct CDR3 sequences, 10% to 15% recorded once. The CDR3 contains 14 residues. The germline CDR1 and CDR2 sequences are MNHNS and SASEGT. V lost 5 bases and J 0 bases, leaving 8 bases between the germline ends. This same sample was also part of a study on T cells expressing NK-cell markers. That paper states: TCR beta libraries carry UMIs added by 5'RACE template switching.

Sample: CD8+ T cells sorted from PBMCs, taken 11 to 12 days after vaccination. The TCR originated in a man over 45 who received an inactivated influenza vaccine. The chain employs TRBV6-1 and TRBJ1-5; D is uncertain. The CDR3 is CASSPPGSNQPQHF. Written as DNA, the CDR3 is TGTGCCAGCAGTCCTCCAGGTAGCAATCAGCCCCAGCATTTT.